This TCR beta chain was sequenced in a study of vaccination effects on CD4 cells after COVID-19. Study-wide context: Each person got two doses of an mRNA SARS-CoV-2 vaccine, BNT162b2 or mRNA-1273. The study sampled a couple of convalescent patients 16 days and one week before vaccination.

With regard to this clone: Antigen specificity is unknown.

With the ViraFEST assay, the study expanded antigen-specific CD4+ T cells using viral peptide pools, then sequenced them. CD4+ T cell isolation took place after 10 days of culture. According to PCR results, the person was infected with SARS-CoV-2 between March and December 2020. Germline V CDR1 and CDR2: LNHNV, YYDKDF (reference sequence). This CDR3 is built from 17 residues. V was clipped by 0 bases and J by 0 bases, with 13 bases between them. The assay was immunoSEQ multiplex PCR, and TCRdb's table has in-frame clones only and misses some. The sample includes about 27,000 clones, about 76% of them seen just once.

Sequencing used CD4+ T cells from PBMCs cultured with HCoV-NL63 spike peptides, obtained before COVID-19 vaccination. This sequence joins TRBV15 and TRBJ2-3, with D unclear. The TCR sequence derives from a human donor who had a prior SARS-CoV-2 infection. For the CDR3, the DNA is TGTGCCACCAGCAGAGATAGAACGGCGTTTAGCACAGATACGCAGTATTTT. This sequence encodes CATSRDRTAFSTDTQYF.